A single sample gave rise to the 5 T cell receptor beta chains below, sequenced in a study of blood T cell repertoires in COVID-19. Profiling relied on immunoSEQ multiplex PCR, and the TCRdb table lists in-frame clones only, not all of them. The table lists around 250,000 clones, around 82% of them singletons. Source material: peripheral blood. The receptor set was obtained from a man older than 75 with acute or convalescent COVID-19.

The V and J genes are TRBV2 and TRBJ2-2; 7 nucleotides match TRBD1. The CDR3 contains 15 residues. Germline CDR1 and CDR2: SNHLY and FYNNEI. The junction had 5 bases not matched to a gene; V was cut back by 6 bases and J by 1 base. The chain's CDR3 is CASRQGTVNTGELFF. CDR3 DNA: TGTGCCAGCAGGCAGGGGACAGTGAACACCGGGGAGCTGTTTTTT.

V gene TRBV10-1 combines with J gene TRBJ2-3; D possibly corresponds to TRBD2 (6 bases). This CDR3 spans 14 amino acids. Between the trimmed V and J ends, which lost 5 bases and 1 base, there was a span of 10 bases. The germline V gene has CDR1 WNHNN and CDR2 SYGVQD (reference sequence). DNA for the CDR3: TGCGCCAGCAGTTGGGGGACTCGCACAGATACGCAGTATTTT. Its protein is CASSWGTRTDTQYF.

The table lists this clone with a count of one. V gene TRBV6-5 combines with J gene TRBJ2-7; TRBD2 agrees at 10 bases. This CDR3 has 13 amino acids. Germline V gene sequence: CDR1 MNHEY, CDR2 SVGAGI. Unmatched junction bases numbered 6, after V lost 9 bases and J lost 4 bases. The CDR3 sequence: CASSVAGGYEQYF. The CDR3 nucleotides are TGTGCCAGTTCGGTAGCGGGGGGTTACGAGCAGTACTTC.

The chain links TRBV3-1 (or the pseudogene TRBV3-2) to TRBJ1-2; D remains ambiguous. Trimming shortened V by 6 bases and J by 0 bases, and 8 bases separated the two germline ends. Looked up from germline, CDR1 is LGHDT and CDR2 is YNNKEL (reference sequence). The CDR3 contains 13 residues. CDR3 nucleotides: TGTGCCAGCAGTCCCGGGGCTAACTATGGCTACACCTTC. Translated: CASSPGANYGYTF.

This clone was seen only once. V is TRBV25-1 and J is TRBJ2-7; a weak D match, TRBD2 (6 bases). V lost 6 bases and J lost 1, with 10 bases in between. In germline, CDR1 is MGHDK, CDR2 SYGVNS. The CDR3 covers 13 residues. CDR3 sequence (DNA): TGTGCCAGCAGACGCGGGGCATCCTACGAGCAGTACTTC. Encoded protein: CASRRGASYEQYF.